This T cell receptor beta chain was sequenced in a study of response to subunit inactivated influenza vaccine. The CDR3 runs 14 residues. V was clipped by 3 bases and J by 5 bases, with 12 bases between them. From germline, CDR1 is SEHNR and CDR2 FQNEAQ (reference sequence). Each CDR3 protein is one row after TCRdb ran MiXCR on the RT-PCR reads. The data contain 500,000 to 750,000 distinct CDR3 sequences, 12% to 15% of them singletons. In its sample, this clonotype was seen a few times. Its antigen is as yet unknown. Whole-study findings and limits: That few new T cells are recruited by each seasonal influenza vaccination was the authors' suggestion.

V usage is TRBV7-9 and J usage is TRBJ2-3; D assignment may be TRBD1 or TRBD2 (5 bases each). The sample here was PBMCs from blood, taken 11 to 12 days after vaccination. This clonotype was obtained from a man aged 50-60 years who received an inactivated influenza vaccine. Written as DNA, the CDR3 is TGTGCCAGCAGCTTCGGCATTGGGGGAGATACGCAGTATTTT. It yields the protein CASSFGIGGDTQYF.